This TCR beta chain was profiled in a study of cytomegalovirus exposure and HLA in healthy donors. On the study more broadly: There were under 140 million unique TCR beta sequences, drawn from some 180 million T cells, in an earlier analysis. Unique TCRs numbering about 87 million, obtained from HLA-typed donors, made up an early data release.

Study-level results: Earlier analysis looked at TCR beta V segments, and most were productive about 87% or about 30% of the time.

The germline V gene encodes CDR1 SNHLY and CDR2 FYNNEI. This CDR3 contains 15 residues. The ends lost 7 bases at V and 5 bases at J; junction bases unmatched: 13. In nominal health when sampled, donors likely had unrecorded immune exposures nonetheless. The PCR made use of 60 Vbeta and 13 Jbeta primers. Method: immunoSEQ multiplex PCR; TCRdb's copy keeps in-frame clones and lacks some. The sample contains about 220,000 clones, 80% to 85% of which appear only once. Concerning this clone itself: The antigen remains unidentified.

Specimen: PBMCs. This rearrangement joins TRBV2 to TRBJ2-5; TRBD1 agrees at 7 bases. This clonotype was sampled from a boy aged 2 to 10 in good health and CMV-seronegative. DNA for the CDR3: TGTGCCAGCAAGTATCAGAGGGGGCGAGAGGAGACCCAGTACTTC. This codes for CASKYQRGREETQYF.